This paragraph covers one TCR beta chain sequence. J was trimmed by 0 bases and V by 6 bases; bases with no gene match: 6. The CDR3 sequence is 15 residues long. In germline, CDR1 is MDHEN, CDR2 SYDVKM. Ipilimumab CTLA-4 blockade and focal radiation were given to patients with chemo-refractory metastatic non-small-cell lung cancer. Generated by immunoSEQ multiplex PCR, the TCRdb table keeps only in-frame clones and is missing some. The table has some 50,000 clones, almost 85% seen once. The sample is drawn from a study of radiotherapy plus CTLA-4 blockade in lung cancer. The receptor was derived from a human donor with non-small cell lung cancer whose response to radiotherapy plus ipilimumab could not be evaluated. The sequencing here drew on peripheral blood, taken from a patient treated with radiotherapy plus ipilimumab. The genes are TRBV28 and TRBJ2-3; 7 nucleotides agree with TRBD2. The CDR3 DNA is TGTGCCAGCAGGGGGACTATCTCTAGCACAGATACGCAGTATTTT. It encodes CASRGTISSTDTQYF.